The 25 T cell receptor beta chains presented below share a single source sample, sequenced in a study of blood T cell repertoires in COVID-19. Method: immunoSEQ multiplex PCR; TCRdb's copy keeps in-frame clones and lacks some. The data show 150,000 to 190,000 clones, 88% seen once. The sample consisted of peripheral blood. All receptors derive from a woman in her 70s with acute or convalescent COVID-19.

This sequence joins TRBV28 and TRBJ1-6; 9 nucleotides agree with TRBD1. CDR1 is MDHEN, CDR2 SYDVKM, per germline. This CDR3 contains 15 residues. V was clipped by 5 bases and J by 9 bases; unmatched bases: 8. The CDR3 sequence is CASSPSGTGSSPLHF. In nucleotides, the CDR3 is TGTGCCAGCAGTCCCTCGGGGACAGGGAGTTCACCCCTCCACTTT.

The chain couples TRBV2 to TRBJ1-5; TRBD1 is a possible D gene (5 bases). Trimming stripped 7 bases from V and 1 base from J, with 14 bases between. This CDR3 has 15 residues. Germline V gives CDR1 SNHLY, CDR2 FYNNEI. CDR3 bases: TGTGCCAGCAAGGTACGGGGGGGAAGCAATCAGCCCCAGCATTTT. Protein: CASKVRGGSNQPQHF.

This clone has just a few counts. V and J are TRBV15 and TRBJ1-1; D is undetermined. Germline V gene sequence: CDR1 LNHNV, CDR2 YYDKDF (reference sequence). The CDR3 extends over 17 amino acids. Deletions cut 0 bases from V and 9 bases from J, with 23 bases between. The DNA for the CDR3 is TGTGCCACCAGCAGAGATGACGCGGGGTCGGGGTTTCGGAAAGCTTTCTTT. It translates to CATSRDDAGSGFRKAFF.

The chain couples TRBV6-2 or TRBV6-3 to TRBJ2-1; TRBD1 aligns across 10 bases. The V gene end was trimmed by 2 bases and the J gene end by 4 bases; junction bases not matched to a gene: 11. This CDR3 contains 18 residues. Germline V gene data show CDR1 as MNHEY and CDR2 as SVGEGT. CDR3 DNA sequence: TGTGCCAGCAGTTACCCCCGGGACAGGGGAGGATCTTACAATGAGCAGTTCTTC. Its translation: CASSYPRDRGGSYNEQFF.

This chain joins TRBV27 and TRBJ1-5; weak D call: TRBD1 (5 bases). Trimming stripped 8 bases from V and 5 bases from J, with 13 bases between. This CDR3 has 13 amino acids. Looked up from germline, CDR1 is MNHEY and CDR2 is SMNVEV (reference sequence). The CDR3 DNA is TGTGCCAGCGCCGGGGGACTTCATCAGCCCCAGCATTTT. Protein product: CASAGGLHQPQHF.

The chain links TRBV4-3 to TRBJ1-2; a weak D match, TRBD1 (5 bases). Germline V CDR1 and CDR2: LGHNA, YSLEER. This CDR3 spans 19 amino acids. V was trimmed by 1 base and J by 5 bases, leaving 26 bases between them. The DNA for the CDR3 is TGCGCCAGCAGCCAAGGCCTAGGGGCCTCCGGACGGAGCATGTATGGCTACACCTTC. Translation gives CASSQGLGASGRSMYGYTF.

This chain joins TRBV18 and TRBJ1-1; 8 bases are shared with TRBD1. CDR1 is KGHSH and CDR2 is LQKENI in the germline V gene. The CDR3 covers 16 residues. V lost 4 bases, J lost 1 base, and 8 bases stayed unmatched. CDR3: CASSRTDRGGNTEAFF. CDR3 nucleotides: TGTGCCAGCTCACGAACCGACAGGGGTGGGAACACTGAAGCTTTCTTT.

In DNA form, the CDR3 reads TGCGCCAGCAGAGACAGGGGGCTGAGCGGTGAAGCTTTCTTT. The encoded protein is CASRDRGLSGEAFF. V gene TRBV10-2 combines with J gene TRBJ1-1, with 10 nucleotides matching TRBD1. The germline CDR1 and CDR2 sequences are WSHSY and SAAADI. The CDR3 covers 14 residues. V lost 6 bases, J lost 7 bases, and 8 bases stayed unmatched.

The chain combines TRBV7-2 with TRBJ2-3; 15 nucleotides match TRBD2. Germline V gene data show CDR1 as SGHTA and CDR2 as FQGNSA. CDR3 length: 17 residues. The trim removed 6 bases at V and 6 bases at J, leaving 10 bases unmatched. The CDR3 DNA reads TGTGCCAGCAGATGGGGGACTAGCGGGGGGTACATCGATACGCAGTATTTT. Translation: CASRWGTSGGYIDTQYF. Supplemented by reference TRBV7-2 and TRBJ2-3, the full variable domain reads GAGVSQSPSNKVTEKGKDVELRCDPISGHTALYWYRQSLGQGLEFLIYFQGNSAPDKSGLPSDRFSAERTGGSVSTLTIQRTQQEDSAVYLCASRWGTSGGYIDTQYFGPGTRLTVL.

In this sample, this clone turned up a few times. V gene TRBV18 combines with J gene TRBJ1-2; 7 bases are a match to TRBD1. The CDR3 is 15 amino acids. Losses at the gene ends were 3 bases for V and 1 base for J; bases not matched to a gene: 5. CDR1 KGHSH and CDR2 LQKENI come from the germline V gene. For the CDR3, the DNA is TGTGCCAGCTCACCCACGACAGGGAGTAACTATGGCTACACCTTC. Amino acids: CASSPTTGSNYGYTF.

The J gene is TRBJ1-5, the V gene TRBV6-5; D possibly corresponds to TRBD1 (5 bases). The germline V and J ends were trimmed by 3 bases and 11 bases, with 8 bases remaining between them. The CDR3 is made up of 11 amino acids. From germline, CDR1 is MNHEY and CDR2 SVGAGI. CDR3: CASSYRGAQHF. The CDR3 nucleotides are TGTGCCAGCAGTTATCGGGGGGCCCAGCATTTT.

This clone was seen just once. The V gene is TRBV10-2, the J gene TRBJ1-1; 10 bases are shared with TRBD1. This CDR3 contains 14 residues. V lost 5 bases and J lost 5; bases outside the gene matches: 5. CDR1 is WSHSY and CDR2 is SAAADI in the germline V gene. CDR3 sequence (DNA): TGCGCCAGCAGTAGACAGGGGGCAGGGACTGAAGCTTTCTTT. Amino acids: CASSRQGAGTEAFF.

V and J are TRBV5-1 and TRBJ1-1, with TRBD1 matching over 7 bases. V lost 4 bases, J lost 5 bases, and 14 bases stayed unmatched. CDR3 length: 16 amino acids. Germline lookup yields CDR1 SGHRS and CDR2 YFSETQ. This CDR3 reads CASSQDRALGGTEAFF. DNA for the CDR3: TGCGCCAGCAGCCAAGACAGGGCCCTAGGGGGGACTGAAGCTTTCTTT.

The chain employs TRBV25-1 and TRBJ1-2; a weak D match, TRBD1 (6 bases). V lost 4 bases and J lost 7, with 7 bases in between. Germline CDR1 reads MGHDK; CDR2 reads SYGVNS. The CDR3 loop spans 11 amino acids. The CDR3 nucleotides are TGTGCCAGCAGTGGGACAGTTGGCTACACCTTC. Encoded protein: CASSGTVGYTF.

The CDR3 DNA sequence: TGTGCCAGCTCACCCAGGGACAGTGACTATGGCTACACCTTC. Protein sequence: CASSPRDSDYGYTF. The genes are TRBV18 and TRBJ1-2; 7 bases map to TRBD1. In germline, CDR1 is KGHSH, CDR2 LQKENI. This CDR3 spans 14 amino acids. The V gene end was trimmed by 3 bases and the J gene end by 3 bases; junction bases not matched to a gene: 4.

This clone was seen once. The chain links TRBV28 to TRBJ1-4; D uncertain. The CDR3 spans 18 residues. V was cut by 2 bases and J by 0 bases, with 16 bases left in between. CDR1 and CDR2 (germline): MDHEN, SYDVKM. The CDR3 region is CASSLGGGGGATNEKLFF. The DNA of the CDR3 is TGTGCCAGCAGTTTAGGAGGCGGAGGTGGGGCAACTAATGAAAAACTGTTTTTT. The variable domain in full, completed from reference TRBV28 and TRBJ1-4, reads DVKVTQSSRYLVKRTGEKVFLECVQDMDHENMFWYRQDPGLGLRLIYFSYDVKMKEKGDIPEGYSVSREKKERFSLILESASTNQTSMYLCASSLGGGGGATNEKLFFGSGTQLSVL.

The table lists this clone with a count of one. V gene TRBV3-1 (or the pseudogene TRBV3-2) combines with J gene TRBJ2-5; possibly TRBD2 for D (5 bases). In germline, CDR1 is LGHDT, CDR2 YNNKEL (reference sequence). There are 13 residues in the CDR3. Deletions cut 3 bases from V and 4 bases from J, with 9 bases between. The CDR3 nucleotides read TGTGCCAGCAGCCACTTAGGAGGAGAGACCCAGTACTTC. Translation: CASSHLGGETQYF.

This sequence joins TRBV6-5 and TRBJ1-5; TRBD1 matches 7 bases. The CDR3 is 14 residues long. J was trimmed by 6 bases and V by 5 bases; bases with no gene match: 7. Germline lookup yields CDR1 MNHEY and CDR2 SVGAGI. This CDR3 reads CASSLSGTAQPQHF. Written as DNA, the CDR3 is TGTGCCAGCAGTCTCTCCGGGACAGCTCAGCCCCAGCATTTT.

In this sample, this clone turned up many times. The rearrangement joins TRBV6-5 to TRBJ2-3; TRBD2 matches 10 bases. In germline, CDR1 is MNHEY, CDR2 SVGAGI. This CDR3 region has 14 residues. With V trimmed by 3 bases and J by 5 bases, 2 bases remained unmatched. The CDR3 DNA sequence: TGTGCCAGCAGTTATGGACTAGCGGTAGATACGCAGTATTTT. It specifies CASSYGLAVDTQYF.

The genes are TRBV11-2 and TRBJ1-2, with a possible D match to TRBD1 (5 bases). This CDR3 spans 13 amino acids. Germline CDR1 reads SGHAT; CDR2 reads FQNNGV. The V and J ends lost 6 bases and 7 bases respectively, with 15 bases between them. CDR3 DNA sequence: TGTGCCAGCAGATATAGCGGGGGGGGTGGCTACACCTTC. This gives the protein CASRYSGGGGYTF.

In DNA, the CDR3 is TGCGCCAGCAGCTTGGGTAGCGGGGGTGTGAGAACCGGGGAGCTGTTTTTT. Protein product: CASSLGSGGVRTGELFF. The chain combines TRBV5-1 with TRBJ2-2; 9 positions match TRBD2. This CDR3 region has 17 residues. V shed 0 bases and J 5 bases; nucleotides not matched to a gene: 8. Germline V CDR1 and CDR2: SGHRS, YFSETQ.

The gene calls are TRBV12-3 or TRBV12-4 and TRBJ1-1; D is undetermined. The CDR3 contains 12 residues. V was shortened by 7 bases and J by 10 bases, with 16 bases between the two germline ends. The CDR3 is CASTHLEGTAFF. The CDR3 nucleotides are TGTGCCAGCACCCATCTGGAGGGTACAGCTTTCTTT.

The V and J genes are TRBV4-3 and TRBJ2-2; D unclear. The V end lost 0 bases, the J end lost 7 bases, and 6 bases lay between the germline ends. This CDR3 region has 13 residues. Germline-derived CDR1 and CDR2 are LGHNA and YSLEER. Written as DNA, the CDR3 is TGCGCCAGCAGCCAAGATTCTCTCGGGGAGCTGTTTTTT. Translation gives CASSQDSLGELFF.

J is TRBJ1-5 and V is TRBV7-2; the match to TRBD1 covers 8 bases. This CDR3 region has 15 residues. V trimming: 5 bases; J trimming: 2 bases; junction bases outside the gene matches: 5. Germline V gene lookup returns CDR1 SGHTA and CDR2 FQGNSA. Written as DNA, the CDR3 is TGTGCCAGCAGCCCCTTGACAGGGGGCAATCAGCCCCAGCATTTT. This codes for CASSPLTGGNQPQHF.

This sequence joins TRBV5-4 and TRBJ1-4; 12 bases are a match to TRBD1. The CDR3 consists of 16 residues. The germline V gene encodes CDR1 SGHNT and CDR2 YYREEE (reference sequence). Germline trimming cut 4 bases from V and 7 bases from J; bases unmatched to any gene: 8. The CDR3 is CASSRGQGAPGEKLFF. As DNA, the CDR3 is TGTGCCAGCAGCCGGGGACAGGGGGCGCCCGGTGAAAAACTGTTTTTT.